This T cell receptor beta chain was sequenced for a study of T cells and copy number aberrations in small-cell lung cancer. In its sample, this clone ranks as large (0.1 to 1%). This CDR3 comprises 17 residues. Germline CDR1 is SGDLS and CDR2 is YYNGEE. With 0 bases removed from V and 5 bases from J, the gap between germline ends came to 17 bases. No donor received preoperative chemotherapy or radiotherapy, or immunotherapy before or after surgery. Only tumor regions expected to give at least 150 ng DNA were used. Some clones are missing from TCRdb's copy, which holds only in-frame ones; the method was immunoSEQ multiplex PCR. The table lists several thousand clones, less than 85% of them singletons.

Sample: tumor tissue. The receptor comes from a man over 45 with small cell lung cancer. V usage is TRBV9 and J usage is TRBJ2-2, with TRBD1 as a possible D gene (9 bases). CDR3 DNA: TGTGCCAGCAGCGTAGACGTAGCGGGACAGGGTACCGGGGAGCTGTTTTTT. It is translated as CASSVDVAGQGTGELFF.